These 29 T cell receptor beta chains share one sample of origin, sequenced in a study of lymphopenia after photon versus proton radiotherapy. Sequencing used immunoSEQ multiplex PCR; TCRdb keeps in-frame clones, though not all of them. The sample records under 30,000 clones, 87% being singletons. Sequenced here: peripheral blood, sampled from a patient treated with proton-based radiotherapy. The receptors were sampled from a woman aged 60-75 years with cholangiocarcinoma. Some clones in this sample may be carry-over from other donors' samples.

CDR3 amino acids: CASNPPGIRGYGYTF. The CDR3 coding sequence is TGTGCCAGCAACCCCCCGGGCATTCGGGGCTATGGCTACACCTTC. The gene calls are TRBV7-2 and TRBJ1-2; no clear D gene. The CDR3 is made up of 15 amino acids. CDR1 is SGHTA and CDR2 is FQGNSA in the germline V gene. V dropped 7 bases and J dropped 4 bases, with 19 bases sitting between them.

The gene calls are TRBV5-4 and TRBJ2-7, with 14 nucleotides matching TRBD2. This CDR3 region has 17 residues. Looked up from germline, CDR1 is SGHNT and CDR2 is YYREEE (reference sequence). The ends lost 4 bases at V and 6 bases at J; junction bases unmatched: 12. DNA of the CDR3: TGTGCCAGCAGCCCTCCGGGACTAGCGGGAGCCGGGAGCGAGCAGTACTTC. Its translation is CASSPPGLAGAGSEQYF. Full variable domain (rest looked up from reference TRBV5-4 and TRBJ2-7): ETGVTQSPTHLIKTRGQQVTLRCSSQSGHNTVSWYQQALGQGPQFIFQYYREEENGRGNFPPRFSGLQFPNYSSELNVNALELDDSALYLCASSPPGLAGAGSEQYFGPGTRLTVT.

V is TRBV7-2 and J is TRBJ2-1, with 8 positions matching TRBD2. CDR1 is SGHTA, CDR2 FQGNSA, per germline. The CDR3 loop spans 16 amino acids. The junction had 6 bases not matched to a gene; V was cut back by 5 bases and J by 0 bases. CDR3 region: CASSPQAGVSYNEQFF. As DNA, the CDR3 is TGTGCCAGCAGCCCCCAAGCGGGGGTCTCCTACAATGAGCAGTTCTTC. The whole variable domain, filled in from reference TRBV7-2 and TRBJ2-1, reads GAGVSQSPSNKVTEKGKDVELRCDPISGHTALYWYRQSLGQGLEFLIYFQGNSAPDKSGLPSDRFSAERTGGSVSTLTIQRTQQEDSAVYLCASSPQAGVSYNEQFFGPGTRLTVL.

The V gene is TRBV11-3, the J gene TRBJ2-1, with 10 positions matching TRBD2. There are 15 residues in the CDR3. The trim removed 2 bases at V and 10 bases at J, leaving 8 bases unmatched. Germline values: CDR1 SGHNT, CDR2 YENEEA. The CDR3 reads CASSLRLAGAREQFF. CDR3 nucleotide sequence: TGTGCCAGCAGCTTAAGGCTAGCGGGAGCCCGGGAGCAGTTCTTC.

The chain combines TRBV5-1 with TRBJ2-5, with D maybe TRBD1 (5 bases). Germline assignment: CDR1 SGHRS and CDR2 YFSETQ. This CDR3 is built from 14 residues. V was shortened by 3 bases and J by 1 base, with 10 bases between the two germline ends. The CDR3 DNA follows: TGCGCCAGCAGCTCCGACAGATTCCAAGAGACCCAGTACTTC. It specifies CASSSDRFQETQYF.

The rearrangement uses TRBV9 and TRBJ2-2; the match to TRBD2 covers 8 bases. The trim removed 6 bases at V and 6 bases at J, leaving 4 bases unmatched. The germline V gene encodes CDR1 SGDLS and CDR2 YYNGEE. The CDR3 consists of 13 residues. In DNA form, the CDR3 reads TGTGCCAGCACCGGAGCGGGAGCCGGGGAGCTGTTTTTT. This translates into CASTGAGAGELFF.

The rearrangement uses TRBV5-4 and TRBJ2-3; 10 bases are a match to TRBD2. CDR1 is SGHNT, CDR2 YYREEE, per germline (reference sequence). This CDR3 contains 15 residues. V gave up 4 bases and J gave up 2 bases; unmatched junction bases: 4. CDR3 amino acids: CASSPLAGSTDTQYF. CDR3 nucleotide sequence: TGTGCCAGCAGCCCACTAGCGGGATCCACAGATACGCAGTATTTT.

This chain links TRBV19 with TRBJ1-4; D might be TRBD1 (5 bases). Trimming stripped 4 bases from V and 0 bases from J, with 12 bases between. Germline loops: CDR1 LNHDA, CDR2 SQIVND (reference sequence). The CDR3 consists of 16 residues. CDR3 region: CASSRGPIATNEKLFF. The CDR3 nucleotides are TGTGCCAGTAGTAGGGGACCAATTGCAACTAATGAAAAACTGTTTTTT.

This clone turned up a few times. The V and J genes are TRBV6-5 and TRBJ2-3; 7 bases line up with TRBD1. V gave up 3 bases and J gave up 6 bases; unmatched junction bases: 9. CDR3 length: 15 amino acids. The germline V gene has CDR1 MNHEY and CDR2 SVGAGI. The DNA for the CDR3 is TGTGCCAGCAGTTATCGACAGGGTATCATGGATACGCAGTATTTT. It specifies CASSYRQGIMDTQYF.

The chain is built from TRBV7-2 and TRBJ2-2; no definite D call. With 1 base removed from V and 8 bases from J, the gap between germline ends came to 2 bases. There are 11 residues in the CDR3. Germline CDR1 is SGHTA and CDR2 is FQGNSA. Written as DNA, the CDR3 is TGTGCCAGCAGCTTAGTTGGGGAGCTGTTTTTT. Its translation: CASSLVGELFF.

The chain employs TRBV2 and TRBJ1-1; TRBD1 matches 8 bases. The germline V gene encodes CDR1 SNHLY and CDR2 FYNNEI. The V and J ends lost 3 bases and 6 bases, in that order; junction bases with no gene match: 6. The CDR3 totals 14 residues. Here the CDR3 reads CASSDQGAFAEAFF. CDR3 in DNA: TGTGCCAGCAGTGACCAGGGGGCATTCGCTGAAGCTTTCTTT.

This clone was seen once. The V call is TRBV7-2, the J call TRBJ1-5; D not resolved. This CDR3 region has 12 residues. Trimming left V 2 bases short and J 5 bases short, with 4 bases between. The germline gives CDR1 SGHTA, CDR2 FQGNSA. This CDR3 is CASSLRDQPQHF. As DNA, the CDR3 is TGTGCCAGCAGCTTAAGAGATCAGCCCCAGCATTTT.

The V gene is TRBV10-2, the J gene TRBJ1-1, with 8 bases fitting TRBD1. With V trimmed by 5 bases and J by 2 bases, 7 bases remained unmatched. This CDR3 has 15 amino acids. Germline V gene lookup returns CDR1 WSHSY and CDR2 SAAADI. The CDR3 nucleotides are TGCGCCAGCAGTAACCGACAGGGGATCAACACTGAAGCTTTCTTT. This sequence encodes CASSNRQGINTEAFF.

The chain joins TRBV19 to TRBJ2-1; unclear D gene. V lost 0 bases and J 8 bases, leaving 11 bases between the germline ends. Germline-derived CDR1 and CDR2 are LNHDA and SQIVND (reference sequence). CDR3 length equals 14 residues. CDR3 residues: CASSIDRRVHEQFF. The DNA of the CDR3 is TGTGCCAGTAGTATAGATCGAAGGGTACATGAGCAGTTCTTC.

The chain recombines TRBV11-3 with TRBJ2-1, with a possible D match to TRBD2 (6 bases). Germline assignment: CDR1 SGHNT and CDR2 YENEEA. This CDR3 contains 17 residues. The V end lost 0 bases, the J end lost 1 base, and 13 bases lay between the germline ends. CDR3 region: CASSLEPPGRSYNEQFF. In nucleotides, the CDR3 is TGTGCCAGCAGCTTAGAGCCCCCCGGGAGATCCTACAATGAGCAGTTCTTC. Looking up the rest from reference TRBV11-3 and TRBJ2-1 gives the full variable domain: EAGVVQSPRYKIIEKKQPVAFWCNPISGHNTLYWYLQNLGQGPELLIRYENEEAVDDSQLPKDRFSAERLKGVDSTLKIQPAELGDSAVYLCASSLEPPGRSYNEQFFGPGTRLTVL.

The chain joins TRBV7-9 to TRBJ2-1, with a weak D call TRBD1 (6 bases). Trimming removed 5 bases at V and 4 bases at J, with 12 bases between. The germline V gene encodes CDR1 SEHNR and CDR2 FQNEAQ (reference sequence). This CDR3 is built from 14 residues. The CDR3 region is CASSPTGPYNEQFF. The DNA for the CDR3 is TGTGCCAGCAGCCCGACAGGTCCATACAATGAGCAGTTCTTC.

This clone was recorded once. Written as DNA, the CDR3 is TGTGCCAGTAGTACCTTCTACAGGGAACGGACAGATACGCAGTATTTT. This sequence encodes CASSTFYRERTDTQYF. The chain has TRBV19 and TRBJ2-3; TRBD1 might be the D (6 bases). Germline V CDR1 and CDR2: LNHDA, SQIVND (reference sequence). The CDR3 is made up of 16 amino acids. The ends were cut back, 4 bases at V and 3 bases at J, with 17 bases in the middle. Drawing the rest from reference TRBV19 and TRBJ2-3, the complete variable domain is DGGITQSPKYLFRKEGQNVTLSCEQNLNHDAMYWYRQDPGQGLRLIYYSQIVNDFQKGDIAEGYSVSREKKESFPLTVTSAQKNPTAFYLCASSTFYRERTDTQYFGPGTRLTVL.

The chain has TRBV4-1 and TRBJ1-6; D might be TRBD1 (5 bases). Per germline, CDR1 MGHRA and CDR2 YSYEKL. The V end was cut by 6 bases, the J end by 7 bases, with 16 bases between. This CDR3 has 15 residues. CDR3 residues: CASSTRDPRNSPLHF. In DNA, the CDR3 is TGCGCCAGCAGTACCCGGGACCCGAGGAATTCACCCCTCCACTTT.

The chain recombines TRBV5-1 with TRBJ2-2; TRBD2 aligns across 14 bases. CDR3 size: 18 residues. Germline CDR1 SGHRS, CDR2 YFSETQ. With V trimmed by 3 bases and J by 7 bases, 11 bases remained unmatched. CDR3 in DNA: TGCGCCAGCAGCTCCCTGACTAGCGGGAGGGCCGGGCTCGGGGAGCTGTTTTTT. This encodes CASSSLTSGRAGLGELFF.

V gene TRBV6-5 combines with J gene TRBJ2-3, with D maybe TRBD2 (5 bases). Trimming cost V 9 bases and J 7 bases, with 17 bases left between them. This CDR3 is built from 13 residues. CDR1 is MNHEY, CDR2 SVGAGI, per germline. CDR3 DNA sequence: TGTGCCAGTACAGTGGGGAGTGGATATACGCAGTATTTT. Protein: CASTVGSGYTQYF.

The chain couples TRBV11-2 to TRBJ2-2; D not certain. V gave up 0 bases and J gave up 8 bases, with 10 bases separating them. The CDR3 contains 14 residues. Germline CDR1 is SGHAT and CDR2 is FQNNGV. CDR3 sequence: CASSLDSLYGELFF. CDR3 bases: TGTGCCAGCAGCTTAGACTCCTTATATGGGGAGCTGTTTTTT. The full variable domain, in which reference TRBV11-2 and TRBJ2-2 provide the parts outside the CDR3, is EAGVAQSPRYKIIEKRQSVAFWCNPISGHATLYWYQQILGQGPKLLIQFQNNGVVDDSQLPKDRFSAERLKGVDSTLKIQPAKLEDSAVYLCASSLDSLYGELFFGEGSRLTVL.

CDR3 amino acids: CASSFEGGGNTIYF. The CDR3 region has the DNA TGTGCCAGCAGCTTTGAAGGGGGCGGAAACACCATATATTTT. The chain combines TRBV7-9 with TRBJ1-3; 7 positions agree with TRBD1. This CDR3 contains 14 residues. Germline trimming cut 3 bases from V and 4 bases from J; bases unmatched to any gene: 3. Germline assignment: CDR1 SEHNR and CDR2 FQNEAQ (reference sequence).

A remark on this clone: An end of the junction differs from the germline gene, which may be a read error. Other DNA sequences in the sample encode the same CDR3. The chain combines TRBV2 with TRBJ2-1, with 9 bases matching TRBD2. The CDR3 runs 15 residues. CDR1 SNHLY and CDR2 FYNNEI come from the germline V gene. CDR3 nucleotides: TGTGCCAGCAGTGGTGGGACTAGCTCCTACAACGAGCAGTTCTTC. Its translation: CASSGGTSSYNEQFF.

V gene TRBV7-2 combines with J gene TRBJ2-1; 9 bases fit TRBD2. Germline V gene sequence: CDR1 SGHTA, CDR2 FQGNSA. The CDR3 loop spans 14 amino acids. The trim removed 3 bases at V and 5 bases at J, leaving 2 bases unmatched. The CDR3: CASSLGLAHNEQFF. The CDR3 DNA is TGTGCCAGCAGCTTGGGACTAGCCCACAATGAGCAGTTCTTC.

The chain links TRBV27 to TRBJ2-2, with a weak D call TRBD2 (6 bases). Trimming stripped 8 bases from V and 2 bases from J, with 18 bases between. The CDR3 length is 16 residues. Germline V gene data show CDR1 as MNHEY and CDR2 as SMNVEV (reference sequence). The CDR3 loop reads CASPGRGRTNTGELFF. Here the CDR3 DNA reads TGTGCCAGCCCAGGGAGAGGGAGGACTAACACCGGGGAGCTGTTTTTT.

The rearrangement uses TRBV25-1 and TRBJ1-2, with 9 bases matching TRBD1. Germline CDR1 reads MGHDK; CDR2 reads SYGVNS. J gave up 5 bases and V 1 base, and 8 bases lay outside the gene matches. This CDR3 is 16 amino acids long. For the CDR3, the DNA is TGTGCCAGCAGTGAATGGGGGACAGGGCGCCCATATGGCTACACCTTC. Protein product: CASSEWGTGRPYGYTF.

The gene calls are TRBV6-6 and TRBJ1-5; the match to TRBD1 covers 9 bases. The CDR3 spans 15 residues. J lost 2 bases, V lost 7 bases, and 6 bases had no gene match. Germline V lookup: CDR1 MNHNY, CDR2 SVGAGI (reference sequence). This chain's CDR3 is CASITTGGGNQPQHF. CDR3 nucleotide sequence: TGTGCCAGCATCACGACAGGGGGAGGCAATCAGCCCCAGCATTTT.

CDR3 in DNA: TGTGCCAGTAGTATAGATCAGGACGGAGGACCTGAAGCTTTCTTT. Translating it yields CASSIDQDGGPEAFF. The rearrangement joins TRBV19 to TRBJ1-1; D is ambiguous. The CDR3 loop spans 15 amino acids. V lost 0 bases, J lost 6 bases, and 14 bases lay in between. The germline CDR1 and CDR2 sequences are LNHDA and SQIVND (reference sequence).

The chain has TRBV28 and TRBJ1-3, with D unresolved. The CDR3 is 16 residues long. Germline V CDR1 and CDR2: MDHEN, SYDVKM. V lost 3 bases to trimming and J lost 0 bases, with 12 bases between them. The CDR3 sequence is CASSFLLLSSGNTIYF. The CDR3 coding sequence is TGTGCCAGCAGTTTCCTCTTATTGAGCTCTGGAAACACCATATATTTT.